A selection of T cell receptor beta chains follows, all from one sample in a study of blood T cell repertoires in COVID-19. The data were produced by immunoSEQ multiplex PCR, yet TCRdb's version contains in-frame clones alone and is incomplete. The table has tens of thousands of clones, approximately 80% seen once; the top ten hold 6.9%. Sequences were obtained from peripheral blood. Receptors originate from a man aged 25 to 45 with COVID-19, enrolled during active disease. Both conserved end residues are part of each CDR3. D genes are given only for firm matches. Size is omitted from some rows. Given values are once, few, many or a class for expanded clones.

D gene	clone size	V gene	J gene	CDR3 DNA	CDR3 protein
TRBD1	.	TRBV5-8	TRBJ1-5	TGTGCCAGCAGCTTCCGGACAGGCCGCGGGGATAGCAATCAGCCCCAGCATTTT	CASSFRTGRGDSNQPQHF
.	.	TRBV11-2	TRBJ1-5	TGTGCCAGCAGCTTAGAGGCAAACGGGAATCAGCCCCAGCATTTT	CASSLEANGNQPQHF
TRBD1	.	TRBV2	TRBJ1-2	TGTGCCAGCTCCTATATTGAGACAGGGAGTAACTATGGCTACACCTTC	CASSYIETGSNYGYTF
TRBD2	.	TRBV3-1/TRBV3-2	TRBJ2-1	TGTGCCAGCAGCCAAGGGGACTGGGGGGGTGAGCAGTTCTTC	CASSQGDWGGEQFF
TRBD1	.	TRBV6-6	TRBJ1-2	TGTGCCAGCTGGGCCGGGACAGGGGGCATCTATGGCTACACCTTC	CASWAGTGGIYGYTF
.	.	TRBV2	TRBJ2-5	TGTGCCAGCACCGGGGTGATAGAGACCCAGTACTTC	CASTGVIETQYF
.	many	TRBV19	TRBJ1-1	TGTGCCAGTACCCCTACGGGGTACGGTGAAGCTTTCTTT	CASTPTGYGEAFF
.	.	TRBV6-5	TRBJ2-1	TGTGCCAGCAGTCGGGTGGGGGGAGTCTACAATGAGCAGTTCTTC	CASSRVGGVYNEQFF
.	.	TRBV30	TRBJ1-2	TGTGCCTGGGCGGGGGGAAACTATGGCTACACCTTC	CAWAGGNYGYTF
TRBD2	.	TRBV4-1	TRBJ2-3	TGCGCCAGCAGCCCGGGACTAGCGGGAGTTACAGATACGCAGTATTTT	CASSPGLAGVTDTQYF
TRBD1	few	TRBV6-2/TRBV6-3	TRBJ1-1	TGTGCCAGCAGTATGGACAGGGGGCCGACTGAAGCTTTCTTT	CASSMDRGPTEAFF
TRBD1	.	TRBV27	TRBJ1-2	TGTGCCAGCAGTCCCGGACAGGCGGTGGGTGGCTACACCTTC	CASSPGQAVGGYTF
.	.	TRBV9	TRBJ2-3	TGTGCCAGCAGCCCCACGGACTTTATCACAGATACGCAGTATTTT	CASSPTDFITDTQYF
.	.	TRBV9	TRBJ1-4	TGTGCCAGCAGCGTAGACAGCTATAATGAAAAACTGTTTTTT	CASSVDSYNEKLFF
TRBD2	.	TRBV10-1	TRBJ2-5	TGCGCCAGCAGTGAGTCACTAGCGGGAGCAGAGACCCAGTACTTC	CASSESLAGAETQYF
TRBD1	.	TRBV6-5	TRBJ1-3	TGTGCCAGCAGGGGACAGGGAGGTGGAAACACCATATATTTT	CASRGQGGGNTIYF
TRBD1	once	TRBV28	TRBJ1-3	TGTGCCAGCAGTTCGTTAGCGGGACAGGGGGGTAACACCATATATTTT	CASSSLAGQGGNTIYF
TRBD1	once	TRBV19	TRBJ2-7	TGTGCCAGTAGTATGGGGACAGGGAACTACGAGCAGTACTTC	CASSMGTGNYEQYF
.	.	TRBV29-1	TRBJ1-1	TGCAGCGTTGATAGAGGGGTGGGGGCAGCCCCTGAAGCTTTCTTT	CSVDRGVGAAPEAFF
.	.	TRBV7-2	TRBJ2-3	TGTGCCAGCAGCTTAGATCTAGCAGATACGCAGTATTTT	CASSLDLADTQYF
.	.	TRBV27	TRBJ1-1	TGTGCCAGCAGCCCACTTACAGGGAACACTGAAGCTTTCTTT	CASSPLTGNTEAFF
TRBD1	.	TRBV30	TRBJ1-2	TGTGCCTGGAGTGTAGCCGGGACAGGGGGCGCGGGCACCTTC	CAWSVAGTGGAGTF
.	.	TRBV29-1	TRBJ1-1	TGCAGTACACTGAACACTGAAGCTTTCTTT	CSTLNTEAFF
.	.	TRBV18	TRBJ2-2	TGTGCCAGCTCACCACCGGTTAGGAACACCGGGGAGCTGTTTTTT	CASSPPVRNTGELFF
TRBD1	.	TRBV7-6	TRBJ2-7	TGTGCCAGCAGCCCAGATAGACAGGGATTCTACGAGCAGTACTTC	CASSPDRQGFYEQYF
.	.	TRBV19	TRBJ1-1	TGTGCCAGTAGTATATCCCCGGGACAGAACACTGAAGCTTTCTTT	CASSISPGQNTEAFF
TRBD1	.	TRBV18	TRBJ2-7	TGTGCCAGCTCAATCCCCGGGACAGGGACCTACGAGCAGTACTTC	CASSIPGTGTYEQYF
TRBD1	.	TRBV5-1	TRBJ1-5	TGCGCCAGCAGCTATGGAACAGGGGACAATGGGCCCCAGCATTTT	CASSYGTGDNGPQHF
TRBD1	.	TRBV30	TRBJ1-2	TGTGCCTGGGACAGGGGGACACGGGGCTACACCTTC	CAWDRGTRGYTF
.	.	TRBV30	TRBJ1-2	TGTGCCTGGTTTGCCTCGACTTATGGCTACACCTTC	CAWFASTYGYTF
.	.	TRBV11-2	TRBJ2-2	TGTGCCAGCAGCCTATATACAGGGGAGGAGGACCCCGGGGAGCTGTTTTTT	CASSLYTGEEDPGELFF
.	once	TRBV24-1	TRBJ2-3	TGTGCCACCAGTCCACCGGGGGGCACAGATACGCAGTATTTT	CATSPPGGTDTQYF
.	.	TRBV11-2	TRBJ2-1	TGTGCCAGCAGCACCACGGACTATAACCTTTTAGGGGAGCAGTTCTTC	CASSTTDYNLLGEQFF
TRBD2	.	TRBV28	TRBJ2-7	TGTGCCAGCAAGACGGCTAGCGGGAGCAAGGGATGGATCTCCTACGAGCAGTACTTC	CASKTASGSKGWISYEQYF
.	once	TRBV18	TRBJ1-6	TGTGCCAGCTCACCAGGGCAAAATTCACCCCTCCACTTT	CASSPGQNSPLHF
TRBD1	.	TRBV27	TRBJ1-6	TGTGCCAGCAGTCTTCGAGGGCAGGGGGCTTACTCGGGCTCCTATAATTCACCCCTCCACTTT	CASSLRGQGAYSGSYNSPLHF
TRBD1	.	TRBV18	TRBJ2-2	TGTGCCAGCTCACCAGGACAGGCCACCGGGGAGCTGTTTTTT	CASSPGQATGELFF
.	.	TRBV7-2	TRBJ2-2	TGTGCCAGCAGCTTTGAGGCGGCGTACGCCGGGGAGCTGTTTTTT	CASSFEAAYAGELFF
TRBD1	once	TRBV7-3	TRBJ2-6	TGTGCCAGCAGCTCCGGACAGGGTATTTTCTCTGGGGCCAACGTCCTGACTTTC	CASSSGQGIFSGANVLTF